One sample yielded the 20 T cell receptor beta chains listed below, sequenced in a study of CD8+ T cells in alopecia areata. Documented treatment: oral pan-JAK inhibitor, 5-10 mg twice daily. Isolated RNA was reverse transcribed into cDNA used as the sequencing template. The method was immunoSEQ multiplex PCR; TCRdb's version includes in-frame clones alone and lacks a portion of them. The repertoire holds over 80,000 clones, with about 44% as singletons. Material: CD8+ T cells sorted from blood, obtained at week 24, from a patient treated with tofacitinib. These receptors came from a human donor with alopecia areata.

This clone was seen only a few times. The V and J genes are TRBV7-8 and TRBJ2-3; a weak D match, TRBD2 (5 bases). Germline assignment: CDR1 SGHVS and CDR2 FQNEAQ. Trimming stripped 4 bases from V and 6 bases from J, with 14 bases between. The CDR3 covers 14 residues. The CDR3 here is CASSYGPPGDTQYF. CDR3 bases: TGTGCCAGCAGCTATGGACCGCCGGGGGATACGCAGTATTTT.

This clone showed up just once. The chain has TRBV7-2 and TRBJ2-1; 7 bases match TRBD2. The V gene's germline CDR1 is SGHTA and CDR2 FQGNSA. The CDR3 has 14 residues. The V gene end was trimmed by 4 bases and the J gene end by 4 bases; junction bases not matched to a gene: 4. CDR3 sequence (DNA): TGTGCCAGCAGCTATACCGGGGGGTACAATGAGCAGTTCTTC. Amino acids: CASSYTGGYNEQFF.

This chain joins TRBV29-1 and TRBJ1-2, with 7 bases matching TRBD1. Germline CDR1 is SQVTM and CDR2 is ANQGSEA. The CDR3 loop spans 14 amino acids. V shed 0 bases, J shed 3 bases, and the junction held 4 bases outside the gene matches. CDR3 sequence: CSVEDRRGHYGYTF. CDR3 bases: TGCAGCGTTGAAGATAGGAGGGGGCACTATGGCTACACCTTC.

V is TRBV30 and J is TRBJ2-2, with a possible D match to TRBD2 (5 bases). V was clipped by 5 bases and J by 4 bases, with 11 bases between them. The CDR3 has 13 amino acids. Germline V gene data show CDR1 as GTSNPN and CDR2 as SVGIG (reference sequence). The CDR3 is CAWSADSTGELFF. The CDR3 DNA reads TGTGCCTGGTCAGCGGATTCCACCGGGGAGCTGTTTTTT.

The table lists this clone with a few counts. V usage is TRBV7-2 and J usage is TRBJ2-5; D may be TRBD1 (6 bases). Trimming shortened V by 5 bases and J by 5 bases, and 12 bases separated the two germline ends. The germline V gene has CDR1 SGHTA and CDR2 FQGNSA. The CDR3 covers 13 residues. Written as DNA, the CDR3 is TGTGCCAGCAGCCCAGGGGTTGTCGAGACCCAGTACTTC. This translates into CASSPGVVETQYF.

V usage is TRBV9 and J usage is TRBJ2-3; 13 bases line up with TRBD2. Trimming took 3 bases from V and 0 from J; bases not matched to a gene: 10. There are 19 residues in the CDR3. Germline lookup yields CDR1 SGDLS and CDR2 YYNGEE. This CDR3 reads CASSDRLAGGKDSTDTQYF. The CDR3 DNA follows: TGTGCCAGCAGCGACCGACTAGCGGGAGGAAAAGATAGCACAGATACGCAGTATTTT.

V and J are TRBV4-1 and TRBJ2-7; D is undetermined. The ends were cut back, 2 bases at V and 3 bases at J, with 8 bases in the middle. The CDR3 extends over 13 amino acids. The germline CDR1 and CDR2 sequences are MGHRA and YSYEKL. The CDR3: CASSQRSGYEQYF. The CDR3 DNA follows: TGCGCCAGCAGCCAAAGGTCAGGCTACGAGCAGTACTTC.

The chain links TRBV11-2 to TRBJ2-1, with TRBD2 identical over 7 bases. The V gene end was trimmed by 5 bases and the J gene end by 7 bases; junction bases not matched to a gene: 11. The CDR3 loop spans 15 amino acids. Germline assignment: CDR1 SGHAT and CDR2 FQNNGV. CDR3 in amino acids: CASSGRAGIWNEQFF. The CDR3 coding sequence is TGTGCCAGCAGCGGTCGAGCGGGGATTTGGAATGAGCAGTTCTTC. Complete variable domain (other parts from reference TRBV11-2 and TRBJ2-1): EAGVAQSPRYKIIEKRQSVAFWCNPISGHATLYWYQQILGQGPKLLIQFQNNGVVDDSQLPKDRFSAERLKGVDSTLKIQPAKLEDSAVYLCASSGRAGIWNEQFFGPGTRLTVL.

CDR3 nucleotide sequence: TGCAGCGTTACCCAAGGGGAGCAGTTCTTC. As protein: CSVTQGEQFF. The chain has TRBV29-1 and TRBJ2-1; no firm D call. Between the trimmed V and J ends, which lost 5 bases and 10 bases, there was a span of 9 bases. CDR3 length equals 10 residues. The germline V gene encodes CDR1 SQVTM and CDR2 ANQGSEA.

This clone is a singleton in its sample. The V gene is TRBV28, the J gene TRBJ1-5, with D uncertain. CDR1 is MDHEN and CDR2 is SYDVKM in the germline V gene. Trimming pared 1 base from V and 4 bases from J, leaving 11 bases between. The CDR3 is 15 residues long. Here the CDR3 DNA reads TGTGCCAGCAGTTTATTAGGAACAGCGAATCAGCCCCAGCATTTT. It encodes CASSLLGTANQPQHF.

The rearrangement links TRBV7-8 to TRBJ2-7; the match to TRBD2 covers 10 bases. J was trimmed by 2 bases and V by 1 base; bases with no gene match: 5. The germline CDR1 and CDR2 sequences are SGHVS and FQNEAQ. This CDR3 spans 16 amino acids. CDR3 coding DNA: TGTGCCAGCAGCTTAGGTCTAGCGGGAGCGACCTACGAGCAGTACTTC. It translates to CASSLGLAGATYEQYF.

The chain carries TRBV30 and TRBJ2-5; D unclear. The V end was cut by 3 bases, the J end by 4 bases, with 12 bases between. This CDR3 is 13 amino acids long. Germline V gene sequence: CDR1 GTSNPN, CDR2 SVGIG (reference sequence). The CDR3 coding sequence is TGTGCCTGGAGGTACCTGGATGGAGAGACCCAGTACTTC. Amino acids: CAWRYLDGETQYF.

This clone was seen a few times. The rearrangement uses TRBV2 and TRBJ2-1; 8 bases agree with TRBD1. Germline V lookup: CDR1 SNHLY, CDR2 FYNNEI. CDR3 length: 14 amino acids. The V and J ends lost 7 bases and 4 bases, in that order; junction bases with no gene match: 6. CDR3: CASTGTGDYNEQFF. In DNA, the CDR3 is TGTGCCAGCACCGGGACAGGTGATTACAATGAGCAGTTCTTC.

The CDR3 region is CASRGVESYGYTF. CDR3 in DNA: TGCGCCAGCCGAGGGGTGGAGAGCTATGGCTACACCTTC. V and J are TRBV5-1 and TRBJ1-2; a possible D gene is TRBD1 (5 bases). The CDR3 runs to 13 residues. Germline CDR1 SGHRS, CDR2 YFSETQ. Trimming pared 7 bases from V and 4 bases from J, leaving 14 bases between.

The DNA for the CDR3 is TGCGCCAGCAGCCAAGAAGGGACTAGCGAGCCCTACGAGCAGTACTTC. This sequence encodes CASSQEGTSEPYEQYF. The chain uses TRBV4-1 and TRBJ2-7; 10 positions match TRBD2. Germline trimming cut 0 bases from V and 2 bases from J; bases unmatched to any gene: 4. Germline-derived CDR1 and CDR2 are MGHRA and YSYEKL. CDR3 length: 16 residues.

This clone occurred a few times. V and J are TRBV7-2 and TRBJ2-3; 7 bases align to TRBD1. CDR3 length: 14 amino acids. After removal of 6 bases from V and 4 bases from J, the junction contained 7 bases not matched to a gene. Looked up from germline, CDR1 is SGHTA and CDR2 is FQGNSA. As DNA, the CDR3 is TGTGCCAGCAGTGACGGACAGGACGCAGATACGCAGTATTTT. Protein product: CASSDGQDADTQYF.

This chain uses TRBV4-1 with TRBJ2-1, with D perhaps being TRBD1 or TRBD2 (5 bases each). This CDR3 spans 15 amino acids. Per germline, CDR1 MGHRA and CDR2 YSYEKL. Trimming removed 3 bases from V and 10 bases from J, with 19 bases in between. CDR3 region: CASSQEDGTAREQFF. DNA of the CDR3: TGCGCCAGCAGCCAGGAAGACGGGACGGCCAGGGAGCAGTTCTTC.

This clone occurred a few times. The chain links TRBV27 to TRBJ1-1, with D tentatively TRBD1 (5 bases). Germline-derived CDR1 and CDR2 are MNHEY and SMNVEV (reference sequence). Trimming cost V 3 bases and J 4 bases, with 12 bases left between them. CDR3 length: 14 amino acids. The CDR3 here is CASSLGGWGTEAFF. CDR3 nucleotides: TGTGCCAGCAGTTTGGGGGGGTGGGGCACTGAAGCTTTCTTT.

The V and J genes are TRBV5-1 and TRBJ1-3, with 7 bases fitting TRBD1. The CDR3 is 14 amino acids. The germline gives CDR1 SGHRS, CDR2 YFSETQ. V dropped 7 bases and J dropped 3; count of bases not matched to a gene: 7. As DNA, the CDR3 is TGCGCCAGCGGGGACAGCAGCGTTGGAAACACCATATATTTT. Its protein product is CASGDSSVGNTIYF.

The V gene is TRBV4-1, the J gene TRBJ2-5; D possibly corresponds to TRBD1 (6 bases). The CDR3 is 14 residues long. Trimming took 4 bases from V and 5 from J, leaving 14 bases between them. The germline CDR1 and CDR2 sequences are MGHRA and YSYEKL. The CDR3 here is CASSPLAGAETQYF. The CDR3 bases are TGCGCCAGCAGCCCCTTGGCAGGGGCTGAGACCCAGTACTTC.